This entry lists 25 T cell receptor beta chains sequenced from one sample in a study of T cells in Graves' hyperthyroidism and ophthalmopathy. Amplified TCR beta CDR3 regions came from RNA transcripts. In the first-round RT-PCR of the TCR CDR3, the HTBI primer set was used. TCRdb independently ran MiXCR on the multiplex PCR reads; one entry per CDR3 protein. The sample lists about 610,000 distinct CDR3 sequences, approximately 14% seen once, with around 4.5% in the top ten. Sequenced material: blood. These receptor sequences come from a woman aged 40 to 49 with Graves' ophthalmopathy.

This clonotype occurred many times. The junction departs from the called germline gene at one end, perhaps through a read error. This chain's CDR3 is CASSPGAGNQETQYF. The DNA of the CDR3 is TGTGCCAGCAGCCCGGGGGCGGGGAACCAGGAGACCCAGTACTTC. The chain is built from TRBV7-3 and TRBJ2-5; D may match TRBD1 or TRBD2 (6 bases each). The CDR3 has 15 residues. Germline V gene lookup returns CDR1 SGHTA and CDR2 FQGTGA.

A word on this clonotype: A much larger clone is a single base away; this may be a read error. The V and J genes are TRBV30 and TRBJ2-5, with 10 positions matching TRBD2. V shed 2 bases and J 4 bases; nucleotides not matched to a gene: 7. Germline V gene data show CDR1 as GTSNPN and CDR2 as SVGIG (reference sequence). There are 15 residues in the CDR3. The CDR3 reads CAWSTLAGDRETQYF. In nucleotides, the CDR3 is TGTGCCTGGAGTACCCTAGCGGGAGATAGAGAGACCCAGTACTTC.

The chain has TRBV6-1 and TRBJ1-2, with TRBD1 as a possible D gene (5 bases). The CDR3 sequence is 14 residues long. V shed 4 bases and J shed 0 bases, with 9 bases lying between them. CDR1 is MNHNS, CDR2 SASEGT, per germline. The CDR3 region is CASSGRGPNYGYTF. DNA of the CDR3: TGTGCCAGCAGTGGAAGGGGACCTAACTATGGCTACACCTTC.

This clonotype was found many times. DNA for the CDR3: TGTGCCAGCACTCTTGCCCCGGGACAGGGCGGTGAGACCCAGTACTTC. Translation gives CASTLAPGQGGETQYF. The chain links TRBV28 to TRBJ2-5; 9 bases fit TRBD1. Germline V gene lookup returns CDR1 MDHEN and CDR2 SYDVKM. CDR3 length: 16 residues. V gave up 7 bases and J gave up 5 bases; unmatched junction bases: 14.

This clonotype was seen ten or more times. Here the CDR3 reads CASTSGGDSPLHF. CDR3 coding DNA: TGTGCCAGCACGTCAGGGGGCGATTCACCCCTCCACTTT. The genes are TRBV28 and TRBJ1-6; 8 bases line up with TRBD1. The V and J ends lost 7 bases and 8 bases, in that order; junction bases with no gene match: 4. This CDR3 has 13 residues. Germline assignment: CDR1 MDHEN and CDR2 SYDVKM.

This clonotype has at least ten counts. The chain employs TRBV28 and TRBJ1-3; 7 nucleotides agree with TRBD1. Germline-derived CDR1 and CDR2 are MDHEN and SYDVKM. V gave up 4 bases and J gave up 0 bases; unmatched junction bases: 9. The CDR3 consists of 17 residues. In DNA, the CDR3 is TGTGCCAGCAGTTCGGGACAGACAGTTCACTCTGGAAACACCATATATTTT. Translation gives CASSSGQTVHSGNTIYF. The whole variable domain, remainder taken from reference TRBV28 and TRBJ1-3, is DVKVTQSSRYLVKRTGEKVFLECVQDMDHENMFWYRQDPGLGLRLIYFSYDVKMKEKGDIPEGYSVSREKKERFSLILESASTNQTSMYLCASSSGQTVHSGNTIYFGEGSWLTVV.

This clonotype was found many times. This chain connects TRBV29-1 to TRBJ2-5; tentative D call: TRBD1 (7 bases). The CDR3 is made up of 13 amino acids. Germline assignment: CDR1 SQVTM and CDR2 ANQGSEA. The V end lost 7 bases, the J end lost 2 bases, and 14 bases lay between the germline ends. The CDR3 protein is CSALSGGQETQYF. The CDR3 nucleotides read TGCAGCGCTCTTTCAGGGGGGCAAGAGACCCAGTACTTC.

Many counts were recorded for this clonotype. The chain joins TRBV19 to TRBJ1-3; 8 positions agree with TRBD1. The CDR3 covers 16 residues. The germline V gene encodes CDR1 LNHDA and CDR2 SQIVND (reference sequence). V lost 3 bases, J lost 3 bases, and 7 bases stayed unmatched. The CDR3 here is CASSILQGARGNTIYF. CDR3 in DNA: TGTGCCAGTAGTATTCTGCAGGGGGCGCGTGGAAACACCATATATTTT. Together with reference TRBV19 and TRBJ1-3, the CDR3 gives the full variable domain: DGGITQSPKYLFRKEGQNVTLSCEQNLNHDAMYWYRQDPGQGLRLIYYSQIVNDFQKGDIAEGYSVSREKKESFPLTVTSAQKNPTAFYLCASSILQGARGNTIYFGEGSWLTVV.

This clonotype was counted at least ten times. The rearrangement links TRBV28 to TRBJ2-7, with D unclear. Trimming removed 5 bases from V and 2 bases from J, with 10 bases in between. The CDR3 is 13 amino acids. CDR1 and CDR2 (germline): MDHEN, SYDVKM. CDR3 DNA: TGTGCCAGCAGTCCGTATTCTCCCTACGAGCAGTACTTC. Its protein product is CASSPYSPYEQYF.

This clonotype was detected many times. The chain links TRBV12-3 or TRBV12-4 to TRBJ2-1; D call uncertain. The CDR3 runs to 14 residues. V lost 6 bases, J lost 8 bases, and 17 bases lay in between. This CDR3 reads CASSPRFETDEQFF. CDR3 coding DNA: TGTGCCAGCAGCCCCCGGTTCGAAACGGATGAGCAGTTCTTC.

This clonotype was picked up a small number of times. The chain carries TRBV9 and TRBJ2-2; D is ambiguous. The germline V gene encodes CDR1 SGDLS and CDR2 YYNGEE. The CDR3 has 15 amino acids. V was pared by 1 base and J by 6 bases, with 13 bases between. CDR3 bases: TGTGCCAGCAGCGTACTTACAGATCGGGCCGGGGAGCTGTTTTTT. Protein sequence: CASSVLTDRAGELFF.

This clonotype was recorded at least ten times. The rearrangement links TRBV7-9 to TRBJ2-7; no reliable D call. CDR1 and CDR2 from the germline V gene are SEHNR and FQNEAQ (reference sequence). V lost 5 bases, J lost 3 bases, and 17 bases lay in between. The CDR3 has 15 amino acids. Here the CDR3 DNA reads TGTGCCAGCAGCCCAGGTACCTCAAAGGGCTACGAGCAGTACTTC. Its protein is CASSPGTSKGYEQYF.

The CDR3 region has the DNA TGTGCCTGGAGTCCATTAGGGGGGGAGACCCAGTACTTC. Its translation: CAWSPLGGETQYF. This chain joins TRBV30 and TRBJ2-5, with D perhaps being TRBD1 or TRBD2 (6 bases each). CDR1 and CDR2 from the germline V gene are GTSNPN and SVGIG (reference sequence). The CDR3 totals 13 residues. The V end lost 2 bases, the J end lost 5 bases, and 12 bases lay between the germline ends.

The gene calls are TRBV3-1 and TRBJ2-7; 7 nucleotides align to TRBD1. The CDR3 has 14 amino acids. V lost 0 bases and J lost 7; bases outside the gene matches: 6. In germline, CDR1 is LGHDT, CDR2 YNNKEL (reference sequence). For the CDR3, the DNA is TGTGCCAGCAGCCAAGATCTACAGGGGTTTGAGCAGTACTTC. This codes for CASSQDLQGFEQYF.

This sequence joins TRBV29-1 and TRBJ1-3; tentatively, D is TRBD1 (5 bases). CDR1 and CDR2 (germline): SQVTM, ANQGSEA. The CDR3 runs 17 residues. V lost 3 bases and J 0 bases, leaving 18 bases between the germline ends. Written as DNA, the CDR3 is TGCAGCGTTGATGGGGGAGACTCACACCTCTCTGGAAACACCATATATTTT. Translated: CSVDGGDSHLSGNTIYF. The full variable domain, with the rest looked up from reference TRBV29-1 and TRBJ1-3, is SAVISQKPSRDICQRGTSLTIQCQVDSQVTMMFWYRQQPGQSLTLIATANQGSEATYESGFVIDKFPISRPNLTFSTLTVSNMSPEDSSIYLCSVDGGDSHLSGNTIYFGEGSWLTVV.

In its sample, this clonotype was seen many times. The J gene is TRBJ1-6, the V gene TRBV5-1, with a tentative D call TRBD1 (5 bases). The CDR3 has 15 amino acids. In germline, CDR1 is SGHRS, CDR2 YFSETQ. V dropped 1 base and J dropped 8 bases, with 13 bases sitting between them. The CDR3 region is CASSLRGSLDSPLHF. In DNA form, the CDR3 reads TGCGCCAGCAGCTTGCGGGGCAGCTTGGATTCACCCCTCCACTTT.

This clonotype came up many times. The V call is TRBV19, the J call TRBJ1-5; D is perhaps TRBD1 (6 bases). Trimming left V 5 bases short and J 7 bases short, with 12 bases between. The CDR3 runs to 13 residues. Per the germline V gene, CDR1 is LNHDA and CDR2 is SQIVND (reference sequence). The CDR3 reads CASSPGQRQPQHF. For the CDR3, the DNA is TGTGCCAGTAGTCCGGGACAACGACAGCCCCAGCATTTT. The full variable domain, in which reference TRBV19 and TRBJ1-5 provide the parts outside the CDR3, is DGGITQSPKYLFRKEGQNVTLSCEQNLNHDAMYWYRQDPGQGLRLIYYSQIVNDFQKGDIAEGYSVSREKKESFPLTVTSAQKNPTAFYLCASSPGQRQPQHFGDGTRLSIL.

At least ten counts were recorded for this clonotype. This chain joins TRBV28 and TRBJ2-7; tentatively, D is TRBD1 (5 bases). The CDR3 length is 13 residues. CDR1 is MDHEN and CDR2 is SYDVKM in the germline V gene. V was trimmed by 7 bases and J by 3 bases, leaving 13 bases between them. In nucleotides, the CDR3 is TGTGCCAGCACACATAACACAGGCTACGAGCAGTACTTC. Protein product: CASTHNTGYEQYF.

The rearrangement links TRBV3-1 to TRBJ1-1; D call uncertain. V lost 1 base and J lost 11, with 11 bases in between. The CDR3 runs to 12 residues. Germline V gene data show CDR1 as LGHDT and CDR2 as YNNKEL (reference sequence). CDR3 in amino acids: CASSQVGGGAFF. CDR3 DNA sequence: TGTGCCAGCAGCCAAGTGGGTGGCGGGGCTTTCTTT. Drawing the rest from reference TRBV3-1 and TRBJ1-1, the complete variable domain is DTAVSQTPKYLVTQMGNDKSIKCEQNLGHDTMYWYKQDSKKFLKIMFSYNNKELIINETVPNRFSPKSPDKAHLNLHINSLELGDSAVYFCASSQVGGGAFFGQGTRLTVV.

This clonotype was counted ten times or more. This sequence joins TRBV4-1 and TRBJ2-7; TRBD1 matches at 11 bases. The J segment lost 3 bases and the V segment lost 5 bases, leaving 6 bases of the junction unmatched. Germline lookup yields CDR1 MGHRA and CDR2 YSYEKL. The CDR3 is 15 residues long. The CDR3 nucleotides read TGCGCCAGCAGCTCGACCGGGACAGGGGGCTACGAGCAGTACTTC. It yields the protein CASSSTGTGGYEQYF.

This clonotype was counted many times. V and J are TRBV6-4 and TRBJ2-2; 14 bases fit TRBD2. The length of the CDR3 is 21 residues. After removal of 5 bases from V and 1 base from J, the junction contained 15 bases not matched to a gene. Germline assignment: CDR1 MRHNA and CDR2 SNTAGT. This chain's CDR3 is CASSPWGRTGTSGRNTGELFF. For the CDR3, the DNA is TGTGCCAGCAGTCCATGGGGTCGAACCGGGACTAGCGGGAGGAACACCGGGGAGCTGTTTTTT.

This clonotype was seen at least ten times. This chain joins TRBV7-2 and TRBJ1-2; D gene uncertain. Germline V gene lookup returns CDR1 SGHTA and CDR2 FQGNSA. Trimming left V 0 bases short and J 4 bases short, with 12 bases between. The CDR3 loop spans 15 amino acids. The CDR3 DNA reads as TGTGCCAGCAGCTTAGCGTATGCAGGCTCCTATGGCTACACCTTC. Amino acids: CASSLAYAGSYGYTF.

The rearrangement uses TRBV10-2 and TRBJ2-4, with D possibly being TRBD2 (5 bases). Per the germline V gene, CDR1 is WSHSY and CDR2 is SAAADI. The CDR3 length is 16 residues. Trimming removed 6 bases at V and 0 bases at J, with 15 bases between. CDR3 protein: CASSGAGSSAKNIQYF. CDR3 sequence (DNA): TGCGCCAGCAGCGGCGCGGGCTCCTCAGCCAAAAACATTCAGTACTTC.

This clonotype was detected many times. This chain links TRBV20-1 with TRBJ2-7; 15 bases align to TRBD2. The CDR3 spans 12 residues. The V gene's germline CDR1 is DFQATT and CDR2 SNEGSKA (reference sequence). In DNA, the CDR3 is TGCAGCGGACTAGCGGGAGGGAACGAGCAGTACTTC. This codes for CSGLAGGNEQYF.

This clonotype has ten or more counts. Written as DNA, the CDR3 is TGTGCCAGCAGTTTATCGGATAGCGGGAGGAACATTCAGTACTTC. This sequence encodes CASSLSDSGRNIQYF. J is TRBJ2-4 and V is TRBV28; TRBD2 agrees at 10 bases. Germline CDR1 is MDHEN and CDR2 is SYDVKM. The CDR3 covers 15 residues. Germline trimming cut 1 base from V and 7 bases from J; bases unmatched to any gene: 4.